The present T cell receptor beta chain was sequenced within a study of blood T cell repertoires in COVID-19. Looking at the study overall: Acute and convalescent COVID-19 specimens originated in the United States, Italy and Spain. The cDNA or gDNA used as material had been derived from T cells, B-cell-depleted T cells, or PBMCs.

Measured with immunoSEQ multiplex PCR; TCRdb has only the in-frame clones, and not every one. The table includes about 72,000 clones, around 84% detected once. The CDR3 runs to 14 residues. The V end was cut by 4 bases, the J end by 6 bases, with 13 bases between. Germline values: CDR1 MGHRA, CDR2 YSYEKL. The source is a man in his sixties or seventies with active or convalescent COVID-19. The sequenced sample was peripheral blood. This chain connects TRBV4-1 to TRBJ2-1; tentative D call: TRBD2 (5 bases). CDR3 protein: CASSLRVAGNEQFF. CDR3 DNA: TGCGCCAGCAGCCTCCGGGTTGCGGGCAATGAGCAGTTCTTC.